This TCR beta chain was captured in a study of blood T cell repertoires in COVID-19. The overall study: Collection of acute and convalescent COVID-19 samples took place in the United States, Italy and Spain. Sources were T cells, B-cell-depleted T cells, or PBMCs; the material itself was cDNA or gDNA.

The CDR3 length is 15 residues. The trim removed 5 bases at V and 5 bases at J, leaving 9 bases unmatched. Looked up from germline, CDR1 is SGHRS and CDR2 is YFSETQ. Original data processing: Scientists estimated how many nucleated cells there were by amplifying reference gene primers. Data came from immunoSEQ multiplex PCR; TCRdb stores just in-frame clones and leaves some out. V, J and clone size are those of that table, while D and trimming were read from the DNA. The table shows about 250,000 clones, with 80% to 90% occurring only once. Two consecutive negative NP/OP PCR tests, clearance, or resolved symptoms defined Cohort 3 recovery.

This sequence was found in a young woman who had recovered from COVID-19. Source material: PBMCs or T cells enriched from blood (not recorded which). The chain couples TRBV5-1 to TRBJ2-7, with 11 bases fitting TRBD1. The CDR3 loop is CASSPSGQGVNEQYF. Here the CDR3 DNA reads TGCGCCAGCAGTCCGTCGGGACAGGGGGTGAACGAGCAGTACTTC.